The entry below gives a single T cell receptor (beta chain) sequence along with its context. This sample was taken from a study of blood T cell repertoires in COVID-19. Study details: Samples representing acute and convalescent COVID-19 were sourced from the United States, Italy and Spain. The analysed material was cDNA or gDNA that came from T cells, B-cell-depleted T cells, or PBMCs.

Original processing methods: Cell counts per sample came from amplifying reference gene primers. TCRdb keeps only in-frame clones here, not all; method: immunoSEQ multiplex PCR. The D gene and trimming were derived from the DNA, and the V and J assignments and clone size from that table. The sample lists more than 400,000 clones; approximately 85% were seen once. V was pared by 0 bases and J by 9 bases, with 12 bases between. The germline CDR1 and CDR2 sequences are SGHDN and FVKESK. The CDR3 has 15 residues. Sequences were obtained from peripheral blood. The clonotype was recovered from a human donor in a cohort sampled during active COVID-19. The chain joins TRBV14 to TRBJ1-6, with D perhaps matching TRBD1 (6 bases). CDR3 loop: CASSQEHRGTSPLHF. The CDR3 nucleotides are TGTGCCAGCAGCCAAGAGCATAGGGGGACTTCACCCCTCCACTTT.